This entry lists 14 T cell receptor beta chains sequenced from one sample in a study of T cell responses to AZD1222 COVID-19 vaccine. TCRdb's copy holds only in-frame clones and misses some; the assay was immunoSEQ multiplex PCR. This table has roughly 120,000 clones, 85% to 95% appearing once. Material: peripheral blood, obtained on day 0 of AZD1222 vaccination. These receptors originate from an adult in good health.

This rearrangement joins TRBV5-1 to TRBJ1-6, with D perhaps TRBD1 (5 bases). Trimming shortened V by 5 bases and J by 7 bases, and 7 bases separated the two germline ends. CDR1 and CDR2 from the germline V gene are SGHRS and YFSETQ. This CDR3 spans 12 amino acids. The CDR3 DNA is TGCGCCAGCAGGGGGGGGAATTCACCCCTCCACTTT. Amino acid sequence: CASRGGNSPLHF.

The chain couples TRBV30 to TRBJ2-2; D not certain. V was trimmed by 8 bases and J by 2 bases, leaving 3 bases between them. Germline CDR1 GTSNPN, CDR2 SVGIG (reference sequence). This CDR3 has 10 amino acids. The CDR3 loop is CAINTGELFF. CDR3 nucleotide sequence: TGTGCCATCAACACCGGGGAGCTGTTTTTT.

V and J are TRBV5-1 and TRBJ2-1, with 7 bases identical to TRBD1. The trim removed 0 bases at V and 7 bases at J, leaving 1 base unmatched. This CDR3 spans 13 amino acids. CDR1 and CDR2 from the germline V gene are SGHRS and YFSETQ. In nucleotides, the CDR3 is TGCGCCAGCAGCTTGGTACAGGGGAATGAGCAGTTCTTC. Protein product: CASSLVQGNEQFF.

V is TRBV28 and J is TRBJ1-2, with TRBD1 matching over 8 bases. V was pared by 4 bases and J by 0 bases, with 7 bases of the junction left unmatched. The CDR3 contains 16 residues. Germline values: CDR1 MDHEN, CDR2 SYDVKM. CDR3 protein: CASSSPRQGSNYGYTF. The CDR3 DNA sequence: TGTGCCAGCAGTTCACCTCGACAGGGGTCTAACTATGGCTACACCTTC.

The CDR3 sequence: CASTATDRLNGELFF. DNA of the CDR3: TGTGCCAGCACAGCCACGGACAGGTTGAACGGGGAGCTGTTTTTT. The gene calls are TRBV27 and TRBJ2-2, with TRBD1 matching over 7 bases. This CDR3 region has 15 residues. CDR1 is MNHEY, CDR2 SMNVEV, per germline (reference sequence). V lost 7 bases to trimming and J lost 7 bases; unmatched junction nucleotides: 12.

The rearrangement links TRBV6-1 to TRBJ2-1, with 7 nucleotides matching TRBD2. Per germline, CDR1 MNHNS and CDR2 SASEGT. This CDR3 comprises 15 residues. Germline trimming cut 0 bases from V and 6 bases from J; bases unmatched to any gene: 5. As DNA, the CDR3 is TGTGCCAGCAGTGAAGCGTCGGGAGGTGTCAATGAGCAGTTCTTC. Translated, it gives CASSEASGGVNEQFF.

The rearrangement joins TRBV25-1 to TRBJ1-1; D is undetermined. The ends were cut back, 7 bases at V and 4 bases at J, with 13 bases in the middle. The CDR3 runs 13 residues. Germline V gives CDR1 MGHDK, CDR2 SYGVNS. CDR3 loop: CASTHDFGTEAFF. CDR3 nucleotide sequence: TGTGCCAGCACCCACGATTTTGGCACTGAAGCTTTCTTT.

This chain uses TRBV28 with TRBJ2-2; D unclear. V lost 7 bases and J lost 6, with 15 bases in between. The germline gives CDR1 MDHEN, CDR2 SYDVKM. The CDR3 is made up of 14 amino acids. CDR3 coding DNA: TGTGCCAGCACTCAGATCCCTTCGGCCGGGGAGCTGTTTTTT. This codes for CASTQIPSAGELFF.

The gene calls are TRBV29-1 and TRBJ1-2, with a possible D match to TRBD1 (5 bases). This CDR3 comprises 11 residues. Germline V gives CDR1 SQVTM, CDR2 ANQGSEA. V was cut by 4 bases and J by 4 bases, with 7 bases left in between. CDR3 loop: CSVGGSYGYTF. DNA of the CDR3: TGCAGCGTTGGGGGCAGCTATGGCTACACCTTC.

J is TRBJ1-6 and V is TRBV10-3; 7 bases match TRBD1. Trimming at V came to 4 bases and at J to 7 bases, leaving 10 bases not matched to a gene. Per germline, CDR1 ENHRY and CDR2 SYGVKD. The CDR3 totals 16 residues. For the CDR3, the DNA is TGTGCCATCAGTGGATCAGGGGGGTGGGGCAATTCACCCCTCCACTTT. Amino acids: CAISGSGGWGNSPLHF.

The rearrangement links TRBV6-6 to TRBJ1-4; 9 bases match TRBD1. CDR3 length: 15 amino acids. V shed 4 bases and J 8 bases; nucleotides not matched to a gene: 8. Looked up from germline, CDR1 is MNHNY and CDR2 is SVGAGI (reference sequence). The CDR3: CASSSPGQGREKLFF. The CDR3 coding sequence is TGTGCCAGCAGTTCACCGGGACAGGGACGAGAAAAACTGTTTTTT.

This clone was counted a single time. This chain connects TRBV3-1 (or the pseudogene TRBV3-2) to TRBJ2-7; no reliable D call. The V gene's germline CDR1 is LGHDT and CDR2 YNNKEL (reference sequence). This CDR3 has 14 amino acids. V lost 4 bases and J 1 base, leaving 11 bases between the germline ends. Written as DNA, the CDR3 is TGTGCCAGCAGCCTCCTGACAAATTCCTACGAGCAGTACTTC. This codes for CASSLLTNSYEQYF.

CDR3 bases: TGTGCCAGCAGGCCGCCGGGCAGTCGGGAGACCCAGTACTTC. Its protein is CASRPPGSRETQYF. The chain is built from TRBV28 and TRBJ2-5; no clear D. The CDR3 is 14 amino acids. V lost 6 bases, J lost 5 bases, and 16 bases lay in between. The germline CDR1 and CDR2 sequences are MDHEN and SYDVKM.

J is TRBJ1-2 and V is TRBV7-9; possibly TRBD1 for D (5 bases). The V end lost 3 bases, the J end lost 6 bases, and 11 bases lay between the germline ends. Germline V gene lookup returns CDR1 SEHNR and CDR2 FQNEAQ (reference sequence). The CDR3 runs 13 residues. DNA of the CDR3: TGTGCCAGCAGCTTGGTAGGAGGGGATGGCTACACCTTC. Translation gives CASSLVGGDGYTF. The full variable domain, its missing parts supplied by reference TRBV7-9 and TRBJ1-2, is DTGVSQNPRHKITKRGQNVTFRCDPISEHNRLYWYRQTLGQGPEFLTYFQNEAQLEKSRLLSDRFSAERPKGSFSTLEIQRTEQGDSAMYLCASSLVGGDGYTFGSGTRLTVV.